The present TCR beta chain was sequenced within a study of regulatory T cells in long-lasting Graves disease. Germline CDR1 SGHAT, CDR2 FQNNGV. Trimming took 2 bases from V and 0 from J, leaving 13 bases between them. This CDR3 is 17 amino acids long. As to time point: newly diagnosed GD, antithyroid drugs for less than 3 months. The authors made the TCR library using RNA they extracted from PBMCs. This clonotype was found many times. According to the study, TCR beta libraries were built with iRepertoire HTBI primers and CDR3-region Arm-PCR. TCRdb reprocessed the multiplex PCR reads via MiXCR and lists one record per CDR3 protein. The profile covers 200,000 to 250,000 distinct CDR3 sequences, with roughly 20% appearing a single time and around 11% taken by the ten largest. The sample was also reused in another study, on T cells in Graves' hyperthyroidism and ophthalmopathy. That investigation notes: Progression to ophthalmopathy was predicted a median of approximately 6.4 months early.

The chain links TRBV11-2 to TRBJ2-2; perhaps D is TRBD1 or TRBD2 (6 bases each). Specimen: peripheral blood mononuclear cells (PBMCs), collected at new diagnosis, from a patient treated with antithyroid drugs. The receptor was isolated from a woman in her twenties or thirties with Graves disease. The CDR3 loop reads CASSLLGGTPNTGELFF. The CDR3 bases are TGTGCCAGCAGCTTACTAGGAGGGACACCGAACACCGGGGAGCTGTTTTTT.